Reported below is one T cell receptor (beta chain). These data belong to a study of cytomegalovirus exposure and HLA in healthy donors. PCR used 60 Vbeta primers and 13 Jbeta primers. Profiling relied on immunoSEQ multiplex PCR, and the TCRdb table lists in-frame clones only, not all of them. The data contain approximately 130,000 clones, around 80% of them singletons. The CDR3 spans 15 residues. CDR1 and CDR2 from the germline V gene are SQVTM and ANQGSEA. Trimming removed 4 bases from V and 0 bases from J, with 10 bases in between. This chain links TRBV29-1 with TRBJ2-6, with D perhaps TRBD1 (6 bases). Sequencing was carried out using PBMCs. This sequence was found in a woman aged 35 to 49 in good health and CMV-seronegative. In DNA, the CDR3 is TGCAGCGTTGGGACAGTCTACTCTGGGGCCAACGTCCTGACTTTC. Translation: CSVGTVYSGANVLTF.